The clone carrying this TCR beta chain was observed at least ten times. Patients were excluded because of uncontrolled infection, other autoimmune disease, pregnancy or lactation. Diagnoses were made from clinical symptoms, serum measures (thyroxine and TRAb), thyroid ultrasound and orbital computed tomography. TCR beta CDR3 regions were amplified from RNA. The HTBI primer set was used in a first-round RT-PCR of the TCR CDR3. TCRdb independently ran MiXCR on the multiplex PCR reads; one entry per CDR3 protein. The sample carries about 560,000 distinct CDR3 sequences, approximately 15% recorded once. The sample is drawn from a study of T cells in Graves' hyperthyroidism and ophthalmopathy. Germline V gene data show CDR1 as MNHEY and CDR2 as SMNVEV (reference sequence). With 3 bases clipped from V and 6 bases from J, the junction kept 8 bases outside the gene matches. The CDR3 loop spans 17 amino acids.

Sequencing was carried out using blood. The rearrangement uses TRBV27 and TRBJ2-1; 13 bases line up with TRBD2. The receptor was derived from a woman under 30 with Graves' hyperthyroidism. This CDR3 reads CASSLYAGTSGTNEQFF. CDR3 nucleotides: TGTGCCAGCAGTTTGTACGCCGGGACTAGCGGGACCAATGAGCAGTTCTTC.